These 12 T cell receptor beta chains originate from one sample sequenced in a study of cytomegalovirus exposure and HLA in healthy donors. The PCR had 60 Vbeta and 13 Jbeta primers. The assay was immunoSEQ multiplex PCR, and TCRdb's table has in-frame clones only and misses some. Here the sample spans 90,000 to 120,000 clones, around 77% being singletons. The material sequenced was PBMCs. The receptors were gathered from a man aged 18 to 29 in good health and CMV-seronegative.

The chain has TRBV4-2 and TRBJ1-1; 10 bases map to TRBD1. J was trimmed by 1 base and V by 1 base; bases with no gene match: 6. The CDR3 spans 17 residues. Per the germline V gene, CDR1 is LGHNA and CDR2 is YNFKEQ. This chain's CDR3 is CASSQVSGTGENTEAFF. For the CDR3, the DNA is TGTGCCAGCAGCCAAGTTAGCGGGACAGGGGAGAACACTGAAGCTTTCTTT.

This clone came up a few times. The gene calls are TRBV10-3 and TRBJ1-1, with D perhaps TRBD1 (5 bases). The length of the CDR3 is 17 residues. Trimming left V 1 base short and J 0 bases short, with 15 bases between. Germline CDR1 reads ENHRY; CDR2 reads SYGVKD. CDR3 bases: TGTGCCATCAGTGAGTGGGCAGGGTTATCGATGAACACTGAAGCTTTCTTT. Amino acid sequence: CAISEWAGLSMNTEAFF.

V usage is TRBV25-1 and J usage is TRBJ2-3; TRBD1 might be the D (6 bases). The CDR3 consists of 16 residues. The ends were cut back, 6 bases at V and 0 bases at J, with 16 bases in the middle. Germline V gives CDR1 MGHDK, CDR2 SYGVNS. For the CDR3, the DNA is TGTGCCAGCAGCCTCGGGACAACGTCTAGCACAGATACGCAGTATTTT. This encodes CASSLGTTSSTDTQYF.

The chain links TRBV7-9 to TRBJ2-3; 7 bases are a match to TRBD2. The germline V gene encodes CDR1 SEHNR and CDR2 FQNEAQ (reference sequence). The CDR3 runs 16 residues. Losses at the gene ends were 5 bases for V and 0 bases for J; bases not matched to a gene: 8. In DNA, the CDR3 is TGTGCCAGCAGCCGAGCGGTCGGGGGGAGCACAGATACGCAGTATTTT. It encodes CASSRAVGGSTDTQYF. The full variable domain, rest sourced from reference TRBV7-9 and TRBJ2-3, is DTGVSQNPRHKITKRGQNVTFRCDPISEHNRLYWYRQTLGQGPEFLTYFQNEAQLEKSRLLSDRFSAERPKGSFSTLEIQRTEQGDSAMYLCASSRAVGGSTDTQYFGPGTRLTVL.

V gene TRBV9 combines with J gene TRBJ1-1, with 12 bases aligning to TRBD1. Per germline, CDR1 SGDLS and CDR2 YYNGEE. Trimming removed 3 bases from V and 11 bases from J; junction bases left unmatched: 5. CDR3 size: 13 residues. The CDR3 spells CASSGGTGGPAFF. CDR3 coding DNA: TGTGCCAGCAGCGGAGGGACAGGGGGCCCGGCTTTCTTT.

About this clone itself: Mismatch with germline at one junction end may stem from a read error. CDR3 nucleotides: TGTTCCAGCAGCCCCAGGTGGGCCAGTGAAGGATATGGCTACACCTTC. This codes for CSSSPRWASEGYGYTF. This rearrangement joins TRBV7-9 to TRBJ1-2; D is ambiguous. Germline lookup yields CDR1 SEHNR and CDR2 FQNEAQ (reference sequence). This CDR3 spans 16 amino acids.

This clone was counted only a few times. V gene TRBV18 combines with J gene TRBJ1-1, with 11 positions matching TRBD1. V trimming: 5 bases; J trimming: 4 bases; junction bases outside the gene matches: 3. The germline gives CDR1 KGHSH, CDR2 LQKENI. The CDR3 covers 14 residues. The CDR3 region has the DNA TGTGCCAGCTCATTCGGACAGGGGGCCACTGAAGCTTTCTTT. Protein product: CASSFGQGATEAFF.

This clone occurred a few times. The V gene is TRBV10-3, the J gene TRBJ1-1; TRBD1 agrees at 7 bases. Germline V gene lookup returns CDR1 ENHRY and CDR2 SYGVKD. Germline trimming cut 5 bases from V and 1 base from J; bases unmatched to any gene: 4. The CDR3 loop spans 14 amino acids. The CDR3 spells CAISLGGSNTEAFF. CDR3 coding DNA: TGTGCCATCAGTTTAGGGGGCTCGAACACTGAAGCTTTCTTT.

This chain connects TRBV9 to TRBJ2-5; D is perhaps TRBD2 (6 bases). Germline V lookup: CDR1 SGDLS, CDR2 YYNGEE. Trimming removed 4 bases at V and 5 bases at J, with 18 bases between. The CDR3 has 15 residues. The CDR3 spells CASSTPRDSGETQYF. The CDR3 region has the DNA TGTGCCAGCAGCACTCCCCGGGACTCAGGGGAGACCCAGTACTTC.

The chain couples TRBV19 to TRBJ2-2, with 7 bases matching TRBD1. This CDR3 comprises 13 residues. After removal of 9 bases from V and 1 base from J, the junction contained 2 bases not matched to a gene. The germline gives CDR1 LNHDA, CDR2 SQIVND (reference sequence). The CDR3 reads CASRTGNTGELFF. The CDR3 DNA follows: TGTGCCAGCCGGACAGGGAACACCGGGGAGCTGTTTTTT.

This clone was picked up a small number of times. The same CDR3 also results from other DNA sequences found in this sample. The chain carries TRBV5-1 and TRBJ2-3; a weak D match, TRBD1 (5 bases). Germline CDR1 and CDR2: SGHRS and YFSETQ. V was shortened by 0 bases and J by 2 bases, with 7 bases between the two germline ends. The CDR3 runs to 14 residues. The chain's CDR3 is CASSLGQSTDTQYF. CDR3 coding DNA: TGCGCCAGCAGCTTGGGACAGTCCACAGATACGCAGTATTTT.

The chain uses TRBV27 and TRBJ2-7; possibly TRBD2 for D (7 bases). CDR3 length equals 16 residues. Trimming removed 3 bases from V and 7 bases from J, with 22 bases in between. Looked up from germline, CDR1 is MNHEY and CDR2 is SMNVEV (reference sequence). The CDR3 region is CASSLRGGLLGGEQYF. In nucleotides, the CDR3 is TGTGCCAGCAGTTTGAGGGGGGGGCTTCTAGGCGGGGAGCAGTACTTC.